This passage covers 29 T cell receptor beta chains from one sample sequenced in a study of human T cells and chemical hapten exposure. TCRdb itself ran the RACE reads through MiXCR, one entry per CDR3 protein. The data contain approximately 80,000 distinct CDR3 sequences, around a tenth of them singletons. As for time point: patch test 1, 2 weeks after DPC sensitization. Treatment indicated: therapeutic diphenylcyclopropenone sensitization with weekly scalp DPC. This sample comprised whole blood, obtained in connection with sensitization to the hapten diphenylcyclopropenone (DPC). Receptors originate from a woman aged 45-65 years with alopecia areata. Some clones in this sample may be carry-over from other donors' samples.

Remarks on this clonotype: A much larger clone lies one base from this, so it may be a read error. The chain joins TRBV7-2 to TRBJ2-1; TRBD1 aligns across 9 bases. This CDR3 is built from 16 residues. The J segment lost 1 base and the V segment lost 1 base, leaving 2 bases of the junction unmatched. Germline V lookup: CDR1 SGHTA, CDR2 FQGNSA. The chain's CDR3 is CASSLGGQGSYNEQFF. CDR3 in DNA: TGTGCCAGCAGCTTAGGGGGACAGGGATCCTACAATGAGCAGTTCTTC.

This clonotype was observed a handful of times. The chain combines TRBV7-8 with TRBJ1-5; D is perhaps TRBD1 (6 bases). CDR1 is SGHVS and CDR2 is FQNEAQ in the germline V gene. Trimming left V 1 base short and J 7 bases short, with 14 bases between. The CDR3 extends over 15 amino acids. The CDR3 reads CASSLVTGRKQPQHF. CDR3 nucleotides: TGTGCCAGCAGCTTAGTTACAGGGCGGAAACAGCCCCAGCATTTT.

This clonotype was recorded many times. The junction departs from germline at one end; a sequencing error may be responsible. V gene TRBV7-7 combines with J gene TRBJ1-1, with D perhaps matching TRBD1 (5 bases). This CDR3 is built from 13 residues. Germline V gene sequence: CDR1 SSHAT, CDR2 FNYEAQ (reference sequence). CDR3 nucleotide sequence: TGTGCTAGCAGAAGAACAGGTCCTACTGAAGCTTTCTTT. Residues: CASRRTGPTEAFF.

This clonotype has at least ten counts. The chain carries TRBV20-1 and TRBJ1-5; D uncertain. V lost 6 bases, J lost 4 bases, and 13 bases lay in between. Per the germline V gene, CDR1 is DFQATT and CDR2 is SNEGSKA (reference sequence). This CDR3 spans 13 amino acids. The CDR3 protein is CSAPRGPNQPQHF. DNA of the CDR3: TGCAGTGCCCCCCGTGGACCTAATCAGCCCCAGCATTTT.

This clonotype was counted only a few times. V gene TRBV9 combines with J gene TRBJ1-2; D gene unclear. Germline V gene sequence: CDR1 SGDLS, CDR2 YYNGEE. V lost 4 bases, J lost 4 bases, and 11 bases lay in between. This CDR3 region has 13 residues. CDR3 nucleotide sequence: TGTGCCAGCAGCCCCGACGGGCTCTATGGCTACACCTTC. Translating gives CASSPDGLYGYTF.

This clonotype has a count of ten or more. This CDR3 reads CASSRDANYQETQYF. In DNA, the CDR3 is TGTGCCAGCAGCCGGGACGCGAATTACCAAGAGACCCAGTACTTC. The chain recombines TRBV7-9 with TRBJ2-5; tentatively, D is TRBD1 or TRBD2 (5 bases each). Germline V gene data show CDR1 as SEHNR and CDR2 as FQNEAQ (reference sequence). This CDR3 spans 15 amino acids. V lost 5 bases to trimming and J lost 0 bases, with 13 bases between them.

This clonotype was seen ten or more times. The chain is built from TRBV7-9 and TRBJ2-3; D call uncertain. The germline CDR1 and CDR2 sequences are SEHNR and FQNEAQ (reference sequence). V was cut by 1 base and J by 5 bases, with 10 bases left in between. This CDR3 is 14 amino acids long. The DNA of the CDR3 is TGTGCCAGCAGCTTAGGAGTCCTGCTAGATACGCAGTATTTT. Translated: CASSLGVLLDTQYF.

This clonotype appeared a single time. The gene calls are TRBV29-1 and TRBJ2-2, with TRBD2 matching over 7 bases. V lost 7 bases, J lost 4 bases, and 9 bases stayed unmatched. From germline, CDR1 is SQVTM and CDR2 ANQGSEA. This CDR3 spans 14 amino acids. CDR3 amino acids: CSGRLASGTGELFF. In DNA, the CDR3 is TGCAGCGGTAGACTAGCTTCAGGCACCGGGGAGCTGTTTTTT.

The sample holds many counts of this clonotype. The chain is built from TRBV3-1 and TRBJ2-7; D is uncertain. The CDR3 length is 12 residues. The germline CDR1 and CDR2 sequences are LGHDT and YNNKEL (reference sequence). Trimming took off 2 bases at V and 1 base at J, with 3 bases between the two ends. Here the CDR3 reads CASSQSSYEQYF. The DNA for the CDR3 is TGTGCCAGCAGCCAAAGTTCCTACGAGCAGTACTTC.

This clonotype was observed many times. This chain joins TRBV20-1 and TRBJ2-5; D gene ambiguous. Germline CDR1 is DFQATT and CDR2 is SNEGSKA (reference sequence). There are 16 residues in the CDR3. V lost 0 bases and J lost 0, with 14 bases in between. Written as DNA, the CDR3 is TGCAGTGCTAGAGATTTCACTTATTTGTACCAAGAGACCCAGTACTTC. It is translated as CSARDFTYLYQETQYF.

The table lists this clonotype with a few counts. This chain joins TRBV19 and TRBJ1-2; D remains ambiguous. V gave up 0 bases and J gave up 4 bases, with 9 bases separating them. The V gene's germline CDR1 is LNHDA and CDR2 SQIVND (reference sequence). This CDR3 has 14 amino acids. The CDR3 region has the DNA TGTGCCAGTAGTATAGACGTGAGCCGCTATGGCTACACCTTC. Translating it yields CASSIDVSRYGYTF.

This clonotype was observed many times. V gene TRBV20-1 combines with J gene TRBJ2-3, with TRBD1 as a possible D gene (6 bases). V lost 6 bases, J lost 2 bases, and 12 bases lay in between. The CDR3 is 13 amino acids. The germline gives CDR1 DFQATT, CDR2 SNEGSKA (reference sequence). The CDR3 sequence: CSAPGTTTDTQYF. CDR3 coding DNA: TGCAGTGCCCCCGGGACAACCACAGATACGCAGTATTTT.

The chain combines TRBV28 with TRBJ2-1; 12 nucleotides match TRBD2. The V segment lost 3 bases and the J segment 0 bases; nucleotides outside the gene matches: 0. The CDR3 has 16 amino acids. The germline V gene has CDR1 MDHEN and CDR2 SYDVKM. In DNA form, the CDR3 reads TGTGCCAGCAGTTTGACTAGCGGGGGCTCCTACAATGAGCAGTTCTTC. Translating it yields CASSLTSGGSYNEQFF.

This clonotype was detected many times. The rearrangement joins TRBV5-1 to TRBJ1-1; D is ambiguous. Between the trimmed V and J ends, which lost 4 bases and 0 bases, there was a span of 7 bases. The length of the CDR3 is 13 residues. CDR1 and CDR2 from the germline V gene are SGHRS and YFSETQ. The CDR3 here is CASSGQMNTEAFF. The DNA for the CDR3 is TGCGCCAGCAGCGGGCAGATGAACACTGAAGCTTTCTTT.

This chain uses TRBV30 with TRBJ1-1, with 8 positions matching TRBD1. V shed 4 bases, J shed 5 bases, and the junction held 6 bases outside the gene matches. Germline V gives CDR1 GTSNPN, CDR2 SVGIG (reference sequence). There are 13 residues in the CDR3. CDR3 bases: TGTGCCTGGACCTGGACAGGGAGTACTGAAGCTTTCTTT. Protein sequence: CAWTWTGSTEAFF.

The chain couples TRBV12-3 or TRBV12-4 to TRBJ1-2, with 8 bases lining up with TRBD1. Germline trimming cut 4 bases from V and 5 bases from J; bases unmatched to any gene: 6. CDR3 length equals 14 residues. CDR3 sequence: CASSWAGGKYGYTF. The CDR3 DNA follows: TGTGCCAGCAGTTGGGCAGGGGGCAAATATGGCTACACCTTC.

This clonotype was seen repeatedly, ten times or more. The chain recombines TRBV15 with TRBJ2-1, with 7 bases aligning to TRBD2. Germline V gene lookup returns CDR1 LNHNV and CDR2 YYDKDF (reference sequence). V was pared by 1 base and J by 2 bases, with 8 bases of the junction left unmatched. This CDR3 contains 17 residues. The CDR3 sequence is CATSRGAGREPYNEQFF. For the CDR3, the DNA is TGTGCCACCAGCAGAGGAGCTGGGCGGGAGCCCTACAATGAGCAGTTCTTC.

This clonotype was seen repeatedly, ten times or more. The CDR3 reads CASSYNWGGRITEAFF. CDR3 DNA sequence: TGTGCCAGCAGTTATAATTGGGGGGGGCGAATCACTGAAGCTTTCTTT. This chain uses TRBV12-3 or TRBV12-4 with TRBJ1-1, with a possible D match to TRBD1 (6 bases). V lost 4 bases and J 4 bases, leaving 19 bases between the germline ends. This CDR3 region has 16 residues.

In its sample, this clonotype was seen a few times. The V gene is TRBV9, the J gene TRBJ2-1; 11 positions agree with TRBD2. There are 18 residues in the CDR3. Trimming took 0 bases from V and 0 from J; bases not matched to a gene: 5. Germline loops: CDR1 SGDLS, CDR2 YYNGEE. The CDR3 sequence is CASSVAGLAELSYNEQFF. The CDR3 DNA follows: TGTGCCAGCAGCGTAGCGGGACTAGCGGAGCTCTCCTACAATGAGCAGTTCTTC.

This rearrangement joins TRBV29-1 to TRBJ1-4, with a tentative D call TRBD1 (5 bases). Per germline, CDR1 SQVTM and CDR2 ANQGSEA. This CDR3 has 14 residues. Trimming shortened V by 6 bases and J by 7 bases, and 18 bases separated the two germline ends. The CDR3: CSVGQGTLIEKLFF. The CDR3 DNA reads TGCAGCGTGGGGCAGGGTACTTTAATTGAAAAACTGTTTTTT.

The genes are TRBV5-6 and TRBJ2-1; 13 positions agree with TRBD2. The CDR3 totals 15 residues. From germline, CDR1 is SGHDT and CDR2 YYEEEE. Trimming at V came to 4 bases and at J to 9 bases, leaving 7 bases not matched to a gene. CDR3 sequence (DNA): TGTGCCAGCAGCCTGACTAGCGGGGGGCAGGGTGAGCAGTTCTTC. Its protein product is CASSLTSGGQGEQFF.

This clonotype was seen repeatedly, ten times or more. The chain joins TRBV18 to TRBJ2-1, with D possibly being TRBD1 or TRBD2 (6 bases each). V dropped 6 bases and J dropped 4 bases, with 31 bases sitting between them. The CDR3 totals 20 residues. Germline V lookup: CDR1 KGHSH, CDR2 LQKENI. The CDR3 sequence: CASSPLGGRNSPEVYNEQFF. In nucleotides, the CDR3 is TGTGCCAGCTCTCCGCTTGGGGGGCGGAATTCCCCAGAGGTGTACAATGAGCAGTTCTTC.

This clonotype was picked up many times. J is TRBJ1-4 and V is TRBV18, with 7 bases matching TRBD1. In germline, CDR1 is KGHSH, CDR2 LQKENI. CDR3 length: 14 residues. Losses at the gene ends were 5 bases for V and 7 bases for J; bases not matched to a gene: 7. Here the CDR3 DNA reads TGTGCCAGCTCAACGACAGGGCGAGTTGAAAAACTGTTTTTT. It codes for CASSTTGRVEKLFF.

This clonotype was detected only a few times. CDR3 bases: TGTGCCAGCAGCTTACTTAACAACATTGTGGGGACAGGAATCGGAGGAAACACCATATATTTT. Translating it yields CASSLLNNIVGTGIGGNTIYF. The V and J genes are TRBV7-8 and TRBJ1-3, with 8 nucleotides matching TRBD1. Unmatched junction bases numbered 22, after V lost 2 bases and J lost 4 bases. Germline V gene data show CDR1 as SGHVS and CDR2 as FQNEAQ. This CDR3 is built from 21 residues.

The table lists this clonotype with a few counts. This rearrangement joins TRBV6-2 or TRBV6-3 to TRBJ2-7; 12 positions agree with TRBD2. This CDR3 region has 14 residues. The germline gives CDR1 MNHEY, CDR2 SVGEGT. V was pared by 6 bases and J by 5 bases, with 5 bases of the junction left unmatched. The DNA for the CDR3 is TGTGCCAGCAGCCGAGGACTAGCGGGGAACGAGCAGTACTTC. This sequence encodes CASSRGLAGNEQYF.

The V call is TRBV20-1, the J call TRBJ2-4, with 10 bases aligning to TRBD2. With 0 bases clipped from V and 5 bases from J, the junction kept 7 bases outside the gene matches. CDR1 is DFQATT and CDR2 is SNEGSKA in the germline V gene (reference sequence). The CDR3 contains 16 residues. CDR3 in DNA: TGCAGTGCTAGAGAAGTAGCGGGAGGTGGAGAAAACATTCAGTACTTC. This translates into CSAREVAGGGENIQYF.

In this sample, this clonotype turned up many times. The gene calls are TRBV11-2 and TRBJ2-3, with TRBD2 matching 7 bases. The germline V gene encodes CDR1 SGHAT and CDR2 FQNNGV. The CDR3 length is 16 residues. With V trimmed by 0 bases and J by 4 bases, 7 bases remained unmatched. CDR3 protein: CASSLDPSGLADTQYF. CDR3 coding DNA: TGTGCCAGCAGCTTAGATCCTAGCGGTTTGGCAGATACGCAGTATTTT.

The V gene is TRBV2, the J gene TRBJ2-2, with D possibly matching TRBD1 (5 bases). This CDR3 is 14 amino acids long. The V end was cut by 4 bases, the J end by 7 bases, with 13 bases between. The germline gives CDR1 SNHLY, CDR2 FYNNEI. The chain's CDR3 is CASSGGLFNGELFF. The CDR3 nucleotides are TGTGCCAGCAGTGGGGGCCTGTTTAACGGGGAGCTGTTTTTT.

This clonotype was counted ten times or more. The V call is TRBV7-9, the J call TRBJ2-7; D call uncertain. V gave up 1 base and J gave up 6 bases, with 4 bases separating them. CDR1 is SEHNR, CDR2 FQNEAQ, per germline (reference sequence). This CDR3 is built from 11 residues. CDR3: CASSLEVEQYF. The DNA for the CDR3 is TGTGCCAGCAGCTTAGAGGTCGAGCAGTACTTC.